The clone carrying this T cell receptor (beta chain) was seen more than once but under ten times. Its cognate antigen is unknown. There were only healthy Caucasians among the donors. Unique molecular identifiers were present on the cDNA, which also gained a universal primer site by template switching. TCRdb itself ran the 5' RACE reads through MiXCR, one entry per CDR3 protein. The sample has 350,000 to 450,000 distinct CDR3 sequences, around a sixth seen once; the top ten hold roughly 12%. This sample is part of a study of identical twins. Study-wide results and caveats: Twin-shared out-of-frame alpha sequences were enriched for low generation probability. It was possible that invariant MAIT and iNKT cells partly confounded the zero-insertion analyses.

The CDR3 covers 17 residues. J lost 6 bases, V lost 4 bases, and 17 bases had no gene match. Germline V gene sequence: CDR1 MNHNS, CDR2 SASEGT. The chain joins TRBV6-1 to TRBJ2-7; 8 bases map to TRBD1. This clonotype was sampled from a man between 45 and 60 years old in good health. The specimen was naive T cells sorted from blood. The CDR3 reads CASSVNHLRDRGGEQYF. Written as DNA, the CDR3 is TGTGCCAGCAGTGTGAACCACCTACGCGACAGGGGCGGCGAGCAGTACTTC.